Below are 15 T cell receptor beta chains sequenced from a single sample in a study of shared clonotypes between healthy human individuals. TCRdb keeps only in-frame clones here, not all; method: immunoSEQ multiplex PCR. This table holds roughly 700,000 clones, under 80% found once. The sequenced material came from memory CD4+ T cells sorted from blood. Subset given: CD45RA-negative fraction. The origin of the receptors is a woman in her twenties or thirties in good health.

This clone showed up just a few times. DNA of the CDR3: TGTGCCAGCACCGCACAGGGAGCGGGGTCCTACGAGCAGTACTTC. As protein: CASTAQGAGSYEQYF. The rearrangement joins TRBV28 to TRBJ2-7, with D perhaps matching TRBD2 (7 bases). The V and J ends lost 7 bases and 1 base respectively, with 17 bases between them. CDR1 and CDR2 from the germline V gene are MDHEN and SYDVKM. The CDR3 sequence is 15 residues long.

The chain uses TRBV7-9 and TRBJ2-7; possible D gene TRBD2, 5 bases. This CDR3 contains 15 residues. Germline V gene sequence: CDR1 SEHNR, CDR2 FQNEAQ (reference sequence). V was pared by 5 bases and J by 3 bases, with 17 bases between. CDR3 in DNA: TGTGCCAGCAGCAGACGGGGTCGTAACGACTACGAGCAGTACTTC. It codes for CASSRRGRNDYEQYF.

V usage is TRBV6-4 and J usage is TRBJ1-1; no clear D gene. Per germline, CDR1 MRHNA and CDR2 SNTAGT. V dropped 2 bases and J dropped 6 bases, with 16 bases sitting between them. This CDR3 is 15 amino acids long. CDR3 sequence reads: CASSDGEGSNSEAFF. CDR3 coding DNA: TGTGCCAGCAGTGACGGAGAGGGCAGTAACTCTGAAGCTTTCTTT.

V and J are TRBV10-1 and TRBJ2-1; TRBD1 might be the D (6 bases). This CDR3 has 14 amino acids. Trimming removed 3 bases at V and 10 bases at J, with 16 bases between. The germline V gene encodes CDR1 WNHNN and CDR2 SYGVQD (reference sequence). CDR3 protein: CASSESGDVPEQFF. In DNA, the CDR3 is TGCGCCAGCAGTGAATCAGGGGACGTTCCCGAGCAGTTCTTC.

The rearrangement uses TRBV29-1 and TRBJ2-5, with D tentatively TRBD2 (5 bases). Germline lookup yields CDR1 SQVTM and CDR2 ANQGSEA. The ends were cut back, 3 bases at V and 1 base at J, with 9 bases in the middle. The CDR3 totals 13 residues. DNA for the CDR3: TGCAGCGTTGAGGAGCGGATCCAAGAGACCCAGTACTTC. Its translation: CSVEERIQETQYF.

The chain has TRBV6-7 and TRBJ1-1; 7 bases are shared with TRBD1. TRBV6-7 is designated an ORF whose function remains uncertain. The CDR3 sequence is 13 residues long. V lost 7 bases, J lost 1 base, and 3 bases stayed unmatched. The CDR3 loop is CASKDRKNTEAFF. CDR3 in DNA: TGTGCCAGCAAGGACAGGAAGAACACTGAAGCTTTCTTT.

The chain combines TRBV4-1 with TRBJ2-5; either TRBD1 or TRBD2 may supply D (6 bases each). CDR3 length: 14 amino acids. Germline values: CDR1 MGHRA, CDR2 YSYEKL. Trimming removed 1 base from V and 2 bases from J, with 8 bases in between. The CDR3 loop is CASSQGGAQETQYF. The DNA for the CDR3 is TGCGCCAGCAGCCAAGGGGGGGCACAAGAGACCCAGTACTTC.

V usage is TRBV5-1 and J usage is TRBJ2-7, with 13 bases aligning to TRBD2. The CDR3 has 17 amino acids. V lost 4 bases and J lost 6; bases outside the gene matches: 13. Germline loops: CDR1 SGHRS, CDR2 YFSETQ. In DNA form, the CDR3 reads TGCGCCAGCAGCCCAGGACTAGCGGGAGTTCGGATGGGCGAGCAGTACTTC. This gives the protein CASSPGLAGVRMGEQYF.

The chain recombines TRBV5-4 with TRBJ1-6; tentatively, D is TRBD1 (5 bases). Germline CDR1 and CDR2: SGHNT and YYREEE (reference sequence). CDR3 length: 14 residues. Deletions cut 0 bases from V and 5 bases from J, with 6 bases between. The CDR3: CASSLDRNNSPLHF. The CDR3 nucleotides are TGTGCCAGCAGCTTGGACAGGAATAATTCACCCCTCCACTTT.

This clone appeared a few times. The V gene is TRBV14, the J gene TRBJ2-5; the D is unclear. V lost 1 base to trimming and J lost 2 bases, with 5 bases between them. The CDR3 is made up of 13 amino acids. Germline V gene lookup returns CDR1 SGHDN and CDR2 FVKESK. The CDR3: CASSQGRQETQYF. CDR3 nucleotide sequence: TGTGCCAGCAGCCAAGGGCGGCAAGAGACCCAGTACTTC.

The J gene is TRBJ1-1, the V gene TRBV6-6, with D perhaps matching TRBD1 (5 bases). CDR1 and CDR2 from the germline V gene are MNHNY and SVGAGI (reference sequence). This CDR3 comprises 15 residues. The V end was cut by 2 bases, the J end by 4 bases, with 14 bases between. The CDR3 sequence is CASSYDTLGATEAFF. The CDR3 DNA reads as TGTGCCAGCAGTTACGACACGTTAGGGGCCACTGAAGCTTTCTTT.

The chain has TRBV28 and TRBJ2-2; D not resolved. The CDR3 consists of 16 residues. With 5 bases removed from V and 0 bases from J, the gap between germline ends came to 13 bases. Per germline, CDR1 MDHEN and CDR2 SYDVKM. Here the CDR3 reads CASSRTQTANTGELFF. The CDR3 DNA sequence: TGTGCCAGCAGTCGAACCCAGACCGCGAACACCGGGGAGCTGTTTTTT.

CDR3 sequence: CASSSSTGTAYEQYF. DNA for the CDR3: TGTGCCAGCAGCTCTTCGACAGGGACGGCCTACGAGCAGTACTTC. This sequence joins TRBV5-4 and TRBJ2-7; TRBD1 aligns across 7 bases. J lost 2 bases, V lost 3 bases, and 8 bases had no gene match. Germline V gives CDR1 SGHNT, CDR2 YYREEE (reference sequence). The CDR3 covers 15 residues.

This sequence joins TRBV28 and TRBJ1-5, with D perhaps TRBD1 (6 bases). Deletions cut 3 bases from V and 2 bases from J, with 14 bases between. The CDR3 has 16 amino acids. Germline V gene sequence: CDR1 MDHEN, CDR2 SYDVKM. This CDR3 reads CASSFGGLVGNQPQHF. The CDR3 bases are TGTGCCAGCAGTTTTGGGGGGCTGGTAGGCAATCAGCCCCAGCATTTT.

The chain combines TRBV2 with TRBJ2-1; D is possibly TRBD1 or TRBD2 (5 bases each). The germline V gene has CDR1 SNHLY and CDR2 FYNNEI. CDR3 size: 13 residues. The V end lost 5 bases, the J end lost 5 bases, and 10 bases lay between the germline ends. CDR3 in DNA: TGTGCCAGCAGTTGGGACGGGAACAATGAGCAGTTCTTC. This codes for CASSWDGNNEQFF.